Included here is one TCR beta chain sequence, with context. Its antigen is undetermined. The sample belongs to a study of cytomegalovirus exposure and HLA in healthy donors. Study-level background: As an earlier analysis found, about 200 million T cells yielded 90 million to 140 million unique TCR beta sequences.

CDR1 SGDLS and CDR2 YYNGEE come from the germline V gene. This CDR3 region has 14 residues. Trimming left V 4 bases short and J 5 bases short, with 15 bases between. Study-level results: Later, TCR association rates were found to vary by HLA locus, highest for DRB1 and lowest for HLA-C.

The PCR had 60 Vbeta and 13 Jbeta primers. Sequencing used immunoSEQ multiplex PCR; TCRdb keeps in-frame clones, though not all of them. This table holds roughly 200,000 clones, about 83% found once. Healthy bone marrow donors formed the donor group. These donors counted as nominally healthy when sampled, but unrecorded immune exposures were likely. The source is a man aged 40-49 years in good health and CMV-seropositive. Sequencing input: PBMCs. The chain recombines TRBV9 with TRBJ2-5; a weak D match, TRBD1 (6 bases). The CDR3 DNA sequence: TGTGCCAGCAGCCCAACAGGGTCCGGCGAGACCCAGTACTTC. It encodes CASSPTGSGETQYF.